Listed here are 3 T cell receptor beta chains from one sample, sequenced in a study of monozygotic twins with inflammatory bowel disease. Using the 5' RACE reads, TCRdb records one entry per CDR3 protein without DNA. The sample totals about 330,000 distinct CDR3 sequences. Sequencing was carried out using blood. Source of these receptors: a human donor with ulcerative colitis or Crohn's disease, or a healthy co-twin of an affected twin (not recorded which).

V and J are TRBV5-1 and TRBJ1-1; absent DNA, TCRdb's TRBD1 call cannot be checked. Germline lookup yields CDR1 SGHRS and CDR2 YFSETQ. The CDR3 contains 14 residues. CDR3 region: CASSFAGGITEAFF.

The V call is TRBV20-1, the J call TRBJ2-7; TCRdb designates TRBD1, a call that cannot be tested without DNA. Germline V gene sequence: CDR1 DFQATT, CDR2 SNEGSKA (reference sequence). CDR3 size: 15 residues. This CDR3 is CSARVPTGRRDEQYF.

The rearrangement joins TRBV5-4 to TRBJ1-3; the D gene TCRdb calls, TRBD1, cannot be checked with no DNA. Germline V CDR1 and CDR2: SGHNT, YYREEE (reference sequence). The CDR3 extends over 13 amino acids. The chain's CDR3 is CASSVQGGDTIYF.